These 7 T cell receptor beta chains came from one sample sequenced in a study of Ad26.COV2.S vaccination and SARS-CoV-2 variants. Clones were sequenced by immunoSEQ multiplex PCR, and TCRdb holds only the in-frame ones, with some missing. The data contain around 500,000 clones, 80% to 90% of them seen just once; the ten biggest clones take up about 1.5%. The treatment was: roughly 20 received Ad26.COV2.S at low or high dose, single or two shots; 5 received placebo; per-sample allocation not given. Repertoires come from day 63 after the first vaccine or placebo injection. Sequencing used peripheral blood, obtained in a trial of Ad26.COV2.S vaccine versus placebo. The receptor set was obtained from a person between 18 and 60 years old who received the Ad26.COV2.S COVID-19 vaccine or a placebo.

The gene calls are TRBV7-9 and TRBJ2-2; D might be TRBD1 (5 bases). There are 12 residues in the CDR3. Germline assignment: CDR1 SEHNR and CDR2 FQNEAQ (reference sequence). CDR3 DNA: TGTGCGCAGGGTCCCGACACCGGGGAGCTGTTTTTT. Its translation is CAQGPDTGELFF.

The chain carries TRBV20-1 and TRBJ2-5; 12 nucleotides agree with TRBD2. This CDR3 has 16 amino acids. With V trimmed by 3 bases and J by 1 base, 6 bases remained unmatched. CDR1 DFQATT and CDR2 SNEGSKA come from the germline V gene (reference sequence). The CDR3 region is CSASPLAGGLQETQYF. Written as DNA, the CDR3 is TGCAGTGCTAGTCCCCTAGCGGGAGGGCTCCAAGAGACCCAGTACTTC.

The chain couples TRBV28 to TRBJ2-3; 9 positions match TRBD2. Losses at the gene ends were 4 bases for V and 6 bases for J; bases not matched to a gene: 11. The CDR3 covers 16 residues. Per the germline V gene, CDR1 is MDHEN and CDR2 is SYDVKM. DNA of the CDR3: TGTGCCAGCAGTTCGGGACTAGCAGTGTCGCCGGATACGCAGTATTTT. The encoded protein is CASSSGLAVSPDTQYF.

The V call is TRBV11-2, the J call TRBJ1-2; D is uncertain. The germline gives CDR1 SGHAT, CDR2 FQNNGV. This CDR3 comprises 14 residues. The V end lost 5 bases, the J end lost 4 bases, and 14 bases lay between the germline ends. CDR3 nucleotide sequence: TGTGCCAGCAGCCAAGGGTTGGCCTCCTATGGCTACACCTTC. This sequence encodes CASSQGLASYGYTF.

The chain carries TRBV27 and TRBJ2-5; TRBD1 matches at 11 bases. From germline, CDR1 is MNHEY and CDR2 SMNVEV (reference sequence). The CDR3 extends over 15 amino acids. V shed 4 bases, J shed 1 base, and the junction held 2 bases outside the gene matches. The CDR3 reads CASSWGTGGQETQYF. The CDR3 DNA is TGTGCCAGCAGTTGGGGGACAGGGGGCCAAGAGACCCAGTACTTC.

The chain joins TRBV7-8 to TRBJ1-5; 7 nucleotides match TRBD1. V lost 4 bases, J lost 0 bases, and 18 bases stayed unmatched. CDR3 length equals 20 residues. Germline V CDR1 and CDR2: SGHVS, FQNEAQ. In nucleotides, the CDR3 is TGTGCCAGCAGCTCCGTTAGGGGACAGATTATACGCTATAGCAATCAGCCCCAGCATTTT. Its protein is CASSSVRGQIIRYSNQPQHF.

This chain links TRBV25-1 with TRBJ2-1; 10 positions agree with TRBD2. Germline CDR1 and CDR2: MGHDK and SYGVNS. The V segment lost 11 bases and the J segment 7 bases; nucleotides outside the gene matches: 5. This CDR3 region has 12 residues. The CDR3 loop reads CAVGLAENEQFF. The CDR3 DNA sequence: TGTGCCGTTGGACTAGCGGAAAATGAGCAGTTCTTC.